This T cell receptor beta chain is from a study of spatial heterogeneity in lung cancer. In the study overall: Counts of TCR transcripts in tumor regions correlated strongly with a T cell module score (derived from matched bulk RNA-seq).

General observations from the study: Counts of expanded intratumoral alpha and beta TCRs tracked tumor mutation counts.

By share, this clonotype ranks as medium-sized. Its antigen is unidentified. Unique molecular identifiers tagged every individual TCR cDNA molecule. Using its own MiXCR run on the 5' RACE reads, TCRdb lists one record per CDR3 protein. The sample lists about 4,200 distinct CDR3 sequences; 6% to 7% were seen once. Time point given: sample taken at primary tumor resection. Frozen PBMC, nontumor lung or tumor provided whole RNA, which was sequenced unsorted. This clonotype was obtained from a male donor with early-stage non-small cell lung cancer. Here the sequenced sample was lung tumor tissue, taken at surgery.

This CDR3 is CASRFLSSGGAEEQFF. The CDR3 nucleotides are TGTGCCAGCAGATTCCTTTCTAGCGGGGGGGCCGAGGAGCAGTTCTTC. The chain couples TRBV21-1 to TRBJ2-1; TRBD2, as called in the table, went unchecked against the DNA. TRBV21-1 is an annotated pseudogene. The CDR3 has 16 amino acids.